The sequence of this TCR beta chain was determined in a study of T cell responses to AZD1222 COVID-19 vaccine. The CDR3 spans 14 residues. The germline gives CDR1 SGHNT, CDR2 YYREEE (reference sequence). Trimming shortened V by 2 bases and J by 2 bases, and 9 bases separated the two germline ends. Findings and caveats of the study: Targeting of unmutated variant regions was reportedly seen in nearly half of spike-specific TCRs. Spike-specific TCR breadth and depth were elevated following two AZD1222 doses. Sampled repertoires all dated from after the peak T cell response. The study found vaccine-associated CD4 TCRs spanning spike, dominant at 160-218 and 743-854.

Sequenced by immunoSEQ multiplex PCR; TCRdb stores in-frame clones only, minus some. The sample holds some 120,000 clones, roughly 86% seen once. Comment on this clone: What it binds is unknown.

Sequencing was performed on peripheral blood, taken on day 0 of AZD1222 vaccination. The rearrangement links TRBV5-4 to TRBJ2-3; possible D gene TRBD2, 6 bases. The TCR comes from an adult in good health. The CDR3 here is CASSFGGPTDTQYF. CDR3 bases: TGTGCCAGCAGCTTCGGGGGACCCACAGATACGCAGTATTTT.